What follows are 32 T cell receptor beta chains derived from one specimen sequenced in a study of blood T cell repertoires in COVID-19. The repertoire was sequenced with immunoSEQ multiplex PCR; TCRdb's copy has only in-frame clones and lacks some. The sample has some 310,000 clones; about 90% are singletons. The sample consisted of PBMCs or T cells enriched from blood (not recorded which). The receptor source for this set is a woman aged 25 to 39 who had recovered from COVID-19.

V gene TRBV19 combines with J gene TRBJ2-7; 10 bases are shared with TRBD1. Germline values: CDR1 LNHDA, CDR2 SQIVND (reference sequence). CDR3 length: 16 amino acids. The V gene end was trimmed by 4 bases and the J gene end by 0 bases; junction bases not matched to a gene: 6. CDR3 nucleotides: TGTGCCAGTAGTAACATGAGGACAGGGGGCTCCTACGAGCAGTACTTC. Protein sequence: CASSNMRTGGSYEQYF.

CDR3 nucleotide sequence: TGTGCCAGCAATCAAAGGACTAGCGGCTACAATGAGCAGTTCTTC. Protein: CASNQRTSGYNEQFF. The rearrangement links TRBV3-1 (or the pseudogene TRBV3-2) to TRBJ2-1; 10 positions match TRBD2. There are 15 residues in the CDR3. In germline, CDR1 is LGHDT, CDR2 YNNKEL (reference sequence). J lost 3 bases, V lost 7 bases, and 6 bases had no gene match.

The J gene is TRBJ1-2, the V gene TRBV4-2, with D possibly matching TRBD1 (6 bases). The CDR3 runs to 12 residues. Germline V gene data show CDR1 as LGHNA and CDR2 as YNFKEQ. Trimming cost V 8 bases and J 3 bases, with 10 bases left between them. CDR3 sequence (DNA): TGTGCCAGCGGGGGGGCTGACTATGGCTACACCTTC. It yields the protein CASGGADYGYTF.

This CDR3 reads CASSHYGTSGNTIYF. CDR3 DNA: TGTGCCAGCAGCCATTACGGGACATCTGGAAACACCATATATTTT. V and J are TRBV3-1 (or the pseudogene TRBV3-2) and TRBJ1-3, with D perhaps TRBD1 (6 bases). The CDR3 sequence is 15 residues long. The V gene's germline CDR1 is LGHDT and CDR2 YNNKEL (reference sequence). V dropped 3 bases and J dropped 1 base, with 10 bases sitting between them.

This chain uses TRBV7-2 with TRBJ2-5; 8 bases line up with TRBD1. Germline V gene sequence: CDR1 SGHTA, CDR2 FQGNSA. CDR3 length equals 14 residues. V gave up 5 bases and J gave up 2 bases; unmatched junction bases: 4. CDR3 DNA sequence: TGTGCCAGCAGCCCACGGACAGGGCAAGAGACCCAGTACTTC. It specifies CASSPRTGQETQYF.

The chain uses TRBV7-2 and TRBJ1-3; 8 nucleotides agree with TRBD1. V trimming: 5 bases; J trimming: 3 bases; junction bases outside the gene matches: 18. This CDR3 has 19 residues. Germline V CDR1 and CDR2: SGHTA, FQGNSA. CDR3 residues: CASSRLIMTQGAYGNTIYF. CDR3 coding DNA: TGTGCCAGCAGCCGTCTGATTATGACTCAGGGGGCTTATGGAAACACCATATATTTT.

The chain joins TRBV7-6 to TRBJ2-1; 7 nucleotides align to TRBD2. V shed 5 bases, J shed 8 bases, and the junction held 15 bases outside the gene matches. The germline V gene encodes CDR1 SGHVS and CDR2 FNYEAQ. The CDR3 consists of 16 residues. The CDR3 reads CASSHSGDGGSDEQFF. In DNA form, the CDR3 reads TGTGCCAGCAGCCACAGTGGGGACGGGGGGAGCGATGAGCAGTTCTTC.

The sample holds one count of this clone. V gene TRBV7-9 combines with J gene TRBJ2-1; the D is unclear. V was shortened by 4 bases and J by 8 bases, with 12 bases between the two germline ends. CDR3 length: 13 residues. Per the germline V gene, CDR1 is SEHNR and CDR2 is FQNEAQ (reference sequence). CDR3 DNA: TGTGCCAGCAGCTCTGACTCAGACCATGAGCAGTTCTTC. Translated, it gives CASSSDSDHEQFF. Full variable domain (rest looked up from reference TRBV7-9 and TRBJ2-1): DTGVSQNPRHKITKRGQNVTFRCDPISEHNRLYWYRQTLGQGPEFLTYFQNEAQLEKSRLLSDRFSAERPKGSFSTLEIQRTEQGDSAMYLCASSSDSDHEQFFGPGTRLTVL.

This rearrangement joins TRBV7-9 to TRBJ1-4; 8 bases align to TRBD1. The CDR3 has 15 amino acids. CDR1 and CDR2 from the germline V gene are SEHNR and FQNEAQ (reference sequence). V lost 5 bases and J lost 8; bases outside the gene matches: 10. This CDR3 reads CASSPRQGPNEKLFF. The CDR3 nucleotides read TGTGCCAGCAGCCCCCGACAGGGGCCCAACGAAAAACTGTTTTTT.

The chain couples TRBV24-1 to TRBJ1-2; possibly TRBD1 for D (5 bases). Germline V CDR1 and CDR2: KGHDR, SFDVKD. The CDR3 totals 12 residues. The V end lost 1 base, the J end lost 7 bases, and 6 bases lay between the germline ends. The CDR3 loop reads CATSDFQGGYTF. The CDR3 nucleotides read TGTGCCACCAGTGATTTCCAGGGTGGCTACACCTTC.

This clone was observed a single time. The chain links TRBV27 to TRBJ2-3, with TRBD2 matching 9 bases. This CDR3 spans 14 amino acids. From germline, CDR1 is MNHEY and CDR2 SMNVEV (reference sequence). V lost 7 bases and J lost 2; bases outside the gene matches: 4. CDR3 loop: CASKGLAATDTQYF. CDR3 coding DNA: TGTGCCAGCAAGGGACTAGCCGCCACAGATACGCAGTATTTT.

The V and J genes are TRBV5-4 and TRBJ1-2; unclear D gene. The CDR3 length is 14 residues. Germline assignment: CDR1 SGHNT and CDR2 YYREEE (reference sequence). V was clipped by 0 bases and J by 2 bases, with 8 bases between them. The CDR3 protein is CASSLAAVNYGYTF. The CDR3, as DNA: TGTGCCAGCAGCTTGGCGGCGGTAAACTATGGCTACACCTTC.

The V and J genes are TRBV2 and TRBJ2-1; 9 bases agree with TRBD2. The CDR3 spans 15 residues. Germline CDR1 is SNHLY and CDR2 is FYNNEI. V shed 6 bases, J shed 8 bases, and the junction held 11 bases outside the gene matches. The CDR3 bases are TGTGCCAGCAGCCCCGGGACTAGCTCGCACGATGAGCAGTTCTTC. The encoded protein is CASSPGTSSHDEQFF.

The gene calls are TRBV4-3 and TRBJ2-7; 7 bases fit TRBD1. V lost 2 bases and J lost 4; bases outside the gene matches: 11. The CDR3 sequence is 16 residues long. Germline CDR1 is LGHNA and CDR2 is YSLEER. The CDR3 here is CASSQKGTVSPYEQYF. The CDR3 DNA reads TGCGCCAGCAGCCAAAAAGGGACAGTAAGTCCTTACGAGCAGTACTTC.

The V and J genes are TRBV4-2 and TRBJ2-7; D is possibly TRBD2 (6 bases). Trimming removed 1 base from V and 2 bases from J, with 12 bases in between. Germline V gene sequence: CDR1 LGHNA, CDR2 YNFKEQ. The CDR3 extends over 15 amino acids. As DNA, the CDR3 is TGTGCCAGCAGCCAAGTTAGCGGTACCACCTACGAGCAGTACTTC. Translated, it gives CASSQVSGTTYEQYF.

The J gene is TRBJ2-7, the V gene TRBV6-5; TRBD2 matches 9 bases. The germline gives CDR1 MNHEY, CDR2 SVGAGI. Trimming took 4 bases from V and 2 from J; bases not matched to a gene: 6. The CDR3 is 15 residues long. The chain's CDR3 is CASSLVASGTYEQYF. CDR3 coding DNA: TGTGCCAGCAGTTTAGTGGCTAGCGGGACCTACGAGCAGTACTTC.

The CDR3 sequence: CASSPRDSQETQYF. The CDR3 coding sequence is TGTGCCAGCTCACCCCGGGACAGTCAAGAGACCCAGTACTTC. V and J are TRBV18 and TRBJ2-5; 7 bases line up with TRBD1. V lost 3 bases and J lost 2; bases outside the gene matches: 3. The CDR3 sequence is 14 residues long. CDR1 KGHSH and CDR2 LQKENI come from the germline V gene.

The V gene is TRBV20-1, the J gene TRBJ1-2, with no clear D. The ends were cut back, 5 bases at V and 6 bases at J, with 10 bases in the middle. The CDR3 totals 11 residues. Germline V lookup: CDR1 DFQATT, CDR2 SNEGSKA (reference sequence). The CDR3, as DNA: TGCAGTGCTGAGGCTCGTAATGGCTACACCTTC. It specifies CSAEARNGYTF.

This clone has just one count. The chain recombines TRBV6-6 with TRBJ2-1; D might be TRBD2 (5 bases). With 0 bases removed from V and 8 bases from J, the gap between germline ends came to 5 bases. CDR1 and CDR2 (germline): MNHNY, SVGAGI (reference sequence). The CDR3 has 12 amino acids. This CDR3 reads CASSYSGDEQFF. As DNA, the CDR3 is TGTGCCAGCAGTTACTCCGGGGATGAGCAGTTCTTC.

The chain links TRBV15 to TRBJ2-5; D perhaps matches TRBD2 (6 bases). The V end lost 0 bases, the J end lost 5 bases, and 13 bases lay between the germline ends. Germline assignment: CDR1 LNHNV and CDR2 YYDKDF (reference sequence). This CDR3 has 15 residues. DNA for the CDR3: TGTGCCACCAGCAGAGATTCGGGGGACGGGGAGACCCAGTACTTC. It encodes CATSRDSGDGETQYF.

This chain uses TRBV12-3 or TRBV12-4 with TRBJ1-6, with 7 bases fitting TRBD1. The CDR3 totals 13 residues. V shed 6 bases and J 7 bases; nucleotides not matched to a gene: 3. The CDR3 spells CASSKGQNSPLHF. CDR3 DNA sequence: TGTGCCAGCAGCAAGGGACAGAATTCACCCCTCCACTTT.

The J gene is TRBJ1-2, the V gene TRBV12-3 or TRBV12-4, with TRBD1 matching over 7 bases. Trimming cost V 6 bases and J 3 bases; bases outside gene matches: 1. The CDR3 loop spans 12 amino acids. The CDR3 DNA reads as TGTGCCAGCAGGGACAGGTACTATGGCTACACCTTC. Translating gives CASRDRYYGYTF.

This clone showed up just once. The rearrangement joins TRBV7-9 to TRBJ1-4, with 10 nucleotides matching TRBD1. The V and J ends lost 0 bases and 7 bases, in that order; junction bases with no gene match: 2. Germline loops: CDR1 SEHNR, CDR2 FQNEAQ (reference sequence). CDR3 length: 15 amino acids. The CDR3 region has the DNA TGTGCCAGCAGCTTAGCGACAGGGGGCCTTGAAAAACTGTTTTTT. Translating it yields CASSLATGGLEKLFF.

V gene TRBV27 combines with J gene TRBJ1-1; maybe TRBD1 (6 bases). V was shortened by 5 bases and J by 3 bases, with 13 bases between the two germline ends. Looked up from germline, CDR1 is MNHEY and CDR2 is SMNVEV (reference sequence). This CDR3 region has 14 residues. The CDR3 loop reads CASSVAGVYTEAFF. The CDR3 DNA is TGTGCCAGCAGTGTCGCAGGGGTGTACACTGAAGCTTTCTTT.

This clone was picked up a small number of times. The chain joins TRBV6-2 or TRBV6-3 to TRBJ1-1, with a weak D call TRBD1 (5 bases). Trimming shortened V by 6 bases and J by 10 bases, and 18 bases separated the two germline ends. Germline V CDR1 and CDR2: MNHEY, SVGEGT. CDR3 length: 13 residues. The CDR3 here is CASSRQGPSRAFF. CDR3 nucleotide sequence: TGTGCCAGCAGCCGCCAGGGCCCCAGTCGAGCTTTCTTT.

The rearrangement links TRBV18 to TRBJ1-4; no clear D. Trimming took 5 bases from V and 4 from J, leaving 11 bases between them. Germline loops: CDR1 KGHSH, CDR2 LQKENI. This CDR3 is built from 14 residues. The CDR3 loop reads CASSSPGRNEKLFF. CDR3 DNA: TGTGCCAGCTCATCCCCGGGTCGTAATGAAAAACTGTTTTTT.

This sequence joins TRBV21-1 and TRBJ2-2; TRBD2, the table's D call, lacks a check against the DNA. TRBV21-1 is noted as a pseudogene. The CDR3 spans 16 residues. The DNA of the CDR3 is TGTGCCAGCAGCGACGGACTAGTGCGCGACGCCGGGGAGCTGTTTTTT. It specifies CASSDGLVRDAGELFF.

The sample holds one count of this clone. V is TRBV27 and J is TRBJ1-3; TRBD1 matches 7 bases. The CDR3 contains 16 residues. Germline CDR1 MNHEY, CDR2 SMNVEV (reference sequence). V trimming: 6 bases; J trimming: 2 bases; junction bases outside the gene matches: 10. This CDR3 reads CASSTGTVLAGNTIYF. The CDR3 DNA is TGTGCCAGCAGCACCGGGACAGTATTAGCTGGAAACACCATATATTTT.

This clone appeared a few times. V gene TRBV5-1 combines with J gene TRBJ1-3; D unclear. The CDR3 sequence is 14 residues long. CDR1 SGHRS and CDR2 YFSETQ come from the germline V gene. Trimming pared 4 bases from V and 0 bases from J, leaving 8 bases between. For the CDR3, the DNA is TGCGCCAGCAGCCTTACAGTCTCTGGAAACACCATATATTTT. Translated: CASSLTVSGNTIYF.

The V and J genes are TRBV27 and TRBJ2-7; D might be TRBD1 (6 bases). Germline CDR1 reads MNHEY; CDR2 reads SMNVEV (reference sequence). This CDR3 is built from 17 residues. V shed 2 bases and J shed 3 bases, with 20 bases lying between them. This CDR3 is CASSLSAWTEGNYEQYF. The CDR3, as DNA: TGTGCCAGCAGTTTAAGCGCTTGGACAGAGGGCAACTACGAGCAGTACTTC.

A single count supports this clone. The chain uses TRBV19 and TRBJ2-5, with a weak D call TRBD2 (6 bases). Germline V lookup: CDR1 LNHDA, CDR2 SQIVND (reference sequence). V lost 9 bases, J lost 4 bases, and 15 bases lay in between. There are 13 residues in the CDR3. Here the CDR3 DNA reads TGTGCCAGCCGGCTACTGGGAGGAGAGACCCAGTACTTC. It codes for CASRLLGGETQYF.

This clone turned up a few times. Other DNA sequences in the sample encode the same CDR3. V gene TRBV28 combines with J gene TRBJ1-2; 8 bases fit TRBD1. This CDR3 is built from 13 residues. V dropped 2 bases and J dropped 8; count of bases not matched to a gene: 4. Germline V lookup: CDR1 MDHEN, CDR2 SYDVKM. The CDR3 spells CASSLRTGYGYTF. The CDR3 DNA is TGTGCCAGCAGTTTAAGGACAGGGTACGGCTACACCTTC.